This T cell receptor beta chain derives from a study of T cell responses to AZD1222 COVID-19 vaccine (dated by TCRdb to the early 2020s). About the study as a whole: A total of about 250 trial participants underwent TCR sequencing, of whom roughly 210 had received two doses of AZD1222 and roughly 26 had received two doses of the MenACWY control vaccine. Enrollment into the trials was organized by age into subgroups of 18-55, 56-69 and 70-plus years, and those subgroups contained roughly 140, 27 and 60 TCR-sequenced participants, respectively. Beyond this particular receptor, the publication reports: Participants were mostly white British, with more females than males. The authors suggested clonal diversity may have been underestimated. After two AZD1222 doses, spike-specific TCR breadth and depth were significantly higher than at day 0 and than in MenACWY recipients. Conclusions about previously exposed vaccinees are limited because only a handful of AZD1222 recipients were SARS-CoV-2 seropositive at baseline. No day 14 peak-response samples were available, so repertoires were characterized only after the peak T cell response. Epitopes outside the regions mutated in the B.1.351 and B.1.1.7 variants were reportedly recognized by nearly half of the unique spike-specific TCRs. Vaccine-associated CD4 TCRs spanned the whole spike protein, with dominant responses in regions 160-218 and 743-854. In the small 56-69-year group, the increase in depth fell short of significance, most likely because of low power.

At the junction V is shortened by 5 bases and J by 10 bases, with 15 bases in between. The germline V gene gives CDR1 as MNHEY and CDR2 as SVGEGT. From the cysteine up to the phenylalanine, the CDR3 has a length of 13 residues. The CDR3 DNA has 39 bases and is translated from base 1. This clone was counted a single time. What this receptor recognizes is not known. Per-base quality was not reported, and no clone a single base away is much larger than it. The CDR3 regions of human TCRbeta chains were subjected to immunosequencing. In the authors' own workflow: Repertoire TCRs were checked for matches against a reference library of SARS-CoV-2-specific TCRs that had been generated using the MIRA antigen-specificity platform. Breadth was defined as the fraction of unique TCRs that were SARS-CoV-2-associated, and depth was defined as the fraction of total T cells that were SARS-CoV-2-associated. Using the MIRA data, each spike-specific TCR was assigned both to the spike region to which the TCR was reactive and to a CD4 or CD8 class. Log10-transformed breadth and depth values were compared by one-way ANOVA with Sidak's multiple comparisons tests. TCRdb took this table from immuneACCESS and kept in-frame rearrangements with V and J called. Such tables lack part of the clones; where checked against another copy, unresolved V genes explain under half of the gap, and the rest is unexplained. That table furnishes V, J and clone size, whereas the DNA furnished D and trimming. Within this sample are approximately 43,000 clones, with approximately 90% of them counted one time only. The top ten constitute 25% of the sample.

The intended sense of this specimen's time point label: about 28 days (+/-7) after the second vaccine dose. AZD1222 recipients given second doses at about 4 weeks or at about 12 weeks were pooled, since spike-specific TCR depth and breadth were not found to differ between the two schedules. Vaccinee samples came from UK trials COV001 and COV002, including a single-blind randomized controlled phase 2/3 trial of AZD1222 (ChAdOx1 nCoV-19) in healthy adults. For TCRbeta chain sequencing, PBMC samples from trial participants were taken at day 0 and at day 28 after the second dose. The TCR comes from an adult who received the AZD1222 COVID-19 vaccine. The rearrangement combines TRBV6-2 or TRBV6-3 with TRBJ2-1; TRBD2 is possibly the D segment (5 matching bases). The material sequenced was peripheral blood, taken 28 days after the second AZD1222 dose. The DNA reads TGTGCCAGCAGTCGCCGTTTCGAGGGCGAGCAGTTCTTC. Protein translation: CASSRRFEGEQFF.